This T cell receptor (beta chain) was found in a study of shared clonotypes between healthy human individuals. Germline-derived CDR1 and CDR2 are SGHDT and YYEEEE. Trimming shortened V by 3 bases and J by 1 base, and 14 bases separated the two germline ends. CDR3 length: 16 amino acids. The authors split each subset's genomic DNA evenly across several immunoSEQ plates. On ten immunoSEQ deep assay plates, unsorted PBMC DNA was sequenced. Here immunoSEQ multiplex PCR was the method, and the copy in TCRdb shows in-frame clones only, minus some. The sample contains about 460,000 clones, around 77% of which appear only once.

This rearrangement joins TRBV5-6 to TRBJ1-5, with D perhaps matching TRBD1 (5 bases). The sequence was collected from a woman in her thirties or forties in good health. Some clones in this sample may be carry-over from other donors' samples. Source material: PBMCs. The CDR3 DNA follows: TGTGCCAGCAGCTCCTTGGGGGGGAGGAGCAATCAGCCCCAGCATTTT. The encoded protein is CASSSLGGRSNQPQHF.